The clone carrying this T cell receptor (beta chain) occurred once. Its specificity is not known. Sequencing used immunoSEQ multiplex PCR; TCRdb keeps in-frame clones, though not all of them. Among under 250,000 clones, more than 75% were seen once, and the ten largest hold about 2.5%. This specimen belongs to a study of cytomegalovirus exposure and HLA in healthy donors. Across the study: In a later analysis, the 120 or so validation repertoires were reported to have used the same platform as the 666 first-cohort repertoires. Study-wide results and caveats: Both high specificity and high sensitivity reportedly marked the classifier's diagnosis of cytomegalovirus status. In vitro experiments confirmed that three CMV-associated chains were specific for CMV antigens.

This CDR3 is 16 amino acids long. V trimming: 0 bases; J trimming: 7 bases; junction bases outside the gene matches: 7. The germline V gene has CDR1 SGHDT and CDR2 YYEEEE. The approximately 120-subject validation cohort, separate from the roughly 670-subject first cohort, included the donors. The chain is built from TRBV5-6 and TRBJ1-2; 12 bases are a match to TRBD1. This TCR was sampled from a man in his late teens or twenties in good health and CMV-seronegative. Source material: PBMCs. The CDR3 DNA sequence: TGTGCCAGCAGCTTGGCGGGGACAGGGGGCCGGGGTGGCTACACCTTC. Protein: CASSLAGTGGRGGYTF.